One and the same sample provided the 10 T cell receptor beta chains below, sequenced in a study of identifying expanded T cells in peripheral blood. Sequenced by immunoSEQ multiplex PCR; TCRdb stores in-frame clones only, minus some. The sample shows 100,000 to 150,000 clones, over 65% of them seen only once. Sequencing used blood. These receptors all stem from a person aged 18-70 years in good health.

This rearrangement joins TRBV7-9 to TRBJ1-1; D call uncertain. Germline V gene sequence: CDR1 SEHNR, CDR2 FQNEAQ (reference sequence). This CDR3 region has 13 residues. V was shortened by 3 bases and J by 5 bases, with 10 bases between the two germline ends. The CDR3 coding sequence is TGTGCCAGCAGCTTTGTGATGGGGACTGAAGCTTTCTTT. This translates into CASSFVMGTEAFF.

The chain has TRBV7-9 and TRBJ2-1, with TRBD1 matching 7 bases. The germline gives CDR1 SEHNR, CDR2 FQNEAQ (reference sequence). This CDR3 has 16 residues. V lost 5 bases and J lost 5; bases outside the gene matches: 12. The CDR3 spells CASSTTTGSRDNEQFF. The DNA of the CDR3 is TGTGCCAGCAGCACAACGACAGGGAGCCGGGACAATGAGCAGTTCTTC.

In regard to this clone: The junction differs from germline at one of its ends, possibly a read error. The chain joins TRBV5-1 to TRBJ2-4; unclear D gene. The germline gives CDR1 SGHRS, CDR2 YFSETQ. This CDR3 contains 14 residues. As DNA, the CDR3 is TGTGCCAGCAGCCCCCGGGTTTTGCAGAACATTCAGTACTTC. It encodes CASSPRVLQNIQYF.

This clone was observed once. This chain uses TRBV7-9 with TRBJ2-5; D gene ambiguous. Germline V gene lookup returns CDR1 SEHNR and CDR2 FQNEAQ (reference sequence). Trimming stripped 2 bases from V and 7 bases from J, with 5 bases between. This CDR3 has 11 amino acids. CDR3 sequence: CASSLLGTQYF. The CDR3 nucleotides read TGTGCCAGCAGCTTATTGGGGACCCAGTACTTC.

J is TRBJ2-2 and V is TRBV5-1; the match to TRBD1 covers 8 bases. CDR1 and CDR2 (germline): SGHRS, YFSETQ. The V gene end was trimmed by 4 bases and the J gene end by 3 bases; junction bases not matched to a gene: 8. The CDR3 is 16 amino acids. The CDR3 region has the DNA TGCGCCAGCAGCATTGCTCCGACAGGGGACACCGGGGAGCTGTTTTTT. This encodes CASSIAPTGDTGELFF.

The V call is TRBV27, the J call TRBJ1-2; D is possibly TRBD1 (5 bases). Deletions cut 2 bases from V and 8 bases from J, with 12 bases between. Germline CDR1 reads MNHEY; CDR2 reads SMNVEV (reference sequence). The length of the CDR3 is 13 residues. The DNA for the CDR3 is TGTGCCAGCAGTTTAAAACGGGGGAGGGGCTACACCTTC. Translation gives CASSLKRGRGYTF.

This chain uses TRBV30 with TRBJ1-3, with D tentatively TRBD1 (6 bases). The V end was cut by 8 bases, the J end by 3 bases, with 14 bases between. Germline loops: CDR1 GTSNPN, CDR2 SVGIG (reference sequence). This CDR3 spans 13 amino acids. In DNA form, the CDR3 reads TGTGCCCAAATTAAGGGGGTTGGAAACACCATATATTTT. As protein: CAQIKGVGNTIYF. Full variable domain (remainder filled in from reference TRBV30 and TRBJ1-3): SQTIHQWPATLVQPVGSPLSLECTVEGTSNPNLYWYRQAAGRGLQLLFYSVGIGQISSEVPQNLSASRPQDRQFILSSKKLLLSDSGFYLCAQIKGVGNTIYFGEGSWLTVV.

The chain links TRBV5-1 to TRBJ1-3; D not resolved. CDR3 length equals 16 residues. V dropped 2 bases and J dropped 0 bases, with 12 bases sitting between them. Germline V gene sequence: CDR1 SGHRS, CDR2 YFSETQ. As DNA, the CDR3 is TGCGCCAGCAGCTTTGGTACCCAGAACTCTGGAAACACCATATATTTT. Amino acid sequence: CASSFGTQNSGNTIYF.

The chain joins TRBV6-5 to TRBJ1-5; D possibly corresponds to TRBD1 (6 bases). Deletions cut 0 bases from V and 4 bases from J, with 10 bases between. The CDR3 covers 15 residues. Germline V lookup: CDR1 MNHEY, CDR2 SVGAGI. DNA of the CDR3: TGTGCCAGCAGTTACTCGACAGGCTCGAATCAGCCCCAGCATTTT. Translating gives CASSYSTGSNQPQHF.

V and J are TRBV7-9 and TRBJ1-6; D remains ambiguous. Germline V gene data show CDR1 as SEHNR and CDR2 as FQNEAQ (reference sequence). The germline V and J ends were trimmed by 5 bases and 0 bases, with 11 bases remaining between them. The CDR3 runs 16 residues. DNA of the CDR3: TGTGCCAGCAGCCCGAGATCTAGCTCCTATAATTCACCCCTCCACTTT. It encodes CASSPRSSSYNSPLHF. Supplemented by reference TRBV7-9 and TRBJ1-6, the full variable domain reads DTGVSQNPRHKITKRGQNVTFRCDPISEHNRLYWYRQTLGQGPEFLTYFQNEAQLEKSRLLSDRFSAERPKGSFSTLEIQRTEQGDSAMYLCASSPRSSSYNSPLHFGNGTRLTVT.